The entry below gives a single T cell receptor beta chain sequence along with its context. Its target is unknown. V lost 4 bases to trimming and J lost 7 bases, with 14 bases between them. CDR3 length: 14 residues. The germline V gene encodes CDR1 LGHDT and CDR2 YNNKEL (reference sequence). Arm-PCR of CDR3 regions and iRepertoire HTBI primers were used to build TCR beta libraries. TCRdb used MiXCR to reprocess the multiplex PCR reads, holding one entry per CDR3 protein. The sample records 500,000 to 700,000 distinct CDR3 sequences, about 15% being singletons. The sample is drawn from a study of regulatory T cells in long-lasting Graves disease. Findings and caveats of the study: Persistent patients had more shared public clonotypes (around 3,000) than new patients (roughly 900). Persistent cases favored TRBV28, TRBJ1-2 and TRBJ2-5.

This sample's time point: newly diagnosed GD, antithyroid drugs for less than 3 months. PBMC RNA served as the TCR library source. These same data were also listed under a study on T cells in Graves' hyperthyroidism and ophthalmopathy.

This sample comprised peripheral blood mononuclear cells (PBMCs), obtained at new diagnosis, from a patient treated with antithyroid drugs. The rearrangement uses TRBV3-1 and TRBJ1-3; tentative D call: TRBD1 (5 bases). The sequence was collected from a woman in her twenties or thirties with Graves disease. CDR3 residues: CASSPGLWGNTIYF. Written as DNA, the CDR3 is TGTGCCAGCAGCCCGGGACTTTGGGGGAACACCATATATTTT.